Presented here are 18 T cell receptor beta chains from one specimen sequenced in a study of cytomegalovirus exposure and HLA in healthy donors (dated by TCRdb to the late 2010s). Libraries were constructed by the immunoSEQ multiplex PCR assay. The multiplex PCR relied on a mix of 60 forward primers for TCR Vbeta segments and 13 reverse primers for TCR Jbeta segments. TCRdb took over this immuneACCESS table, retaining in-frame rearrangements with V and J assigned. Such tables are incomplete; in checked studies, under half of the missing clones stem from an unresolved V gene, and the remainder is unexplained. The sample table contains about 110,000 clones; only one count was recorded for roughly 74% of them. Approximately 2.4% of the sample is held by the ten biggest clonotypes. Material: PBMCs. The receptor set was obtained from a man in his forties or fifties in good health and CMV-seronegative.

Written as DNA, the CDR3 is TGTGCCAGCAGCTCAGCGGGTCCCTCCTCTGGGGCCAACGTCCTGACTTTC. Translation: CASSSAGPSSGANVLTF. The rearrangement joins TRBV5-4 to TRBJ2-6; tentative D call: TRBD2 (6 bases). The CDR3 extends over 17 amino acids. V lost 3 bases to trimming and J lost 0 bases, with 13 bases between them. Germline CDR1 is SGHNT and CDR2 is YYREEE (reference sequence).

This clone has only a few counts. The V call is TRBV5-1, the J call TRBJ2-7; 7 nucleotides agree with TRBD1. After removal of 4 bases from V and 3 bases from J, the junction contained 4 bases not matched to a gene. The CDR3 has 13 amino acids. Germline CDR1 and CDR2: SGHRS and YFSETQ. The CDR3 spells CASSVRQGYEQYF. CDR3 sequence (DNA): TGCGCCAGCAGCGTTAGACAGGGCTACGAGCAGTACTTC.

This rearrangement joins TRBV19 to TRBJ2-7; 7 bases map to TRBD2. The V and J ends lost 3 bases and 6 bases, in that order; junction bases with no gene match: 5. The CDR3 runs to 13 residues. CDR1 and CDR2 from the germline V gene are LNHDA and SQIVND (reference sequence). The CDR3 DNA reads TGTGCCAGTAGTATGACTAGCCGAAGCGAGCAGTACTTC. It is translated as CASSMTSRSEQYF.

Regarding this clone: One end of the junction is discordant with germline, which a read error may explain. The rearrangement joins TRBV5-1 to TRBJ2-5; possible D gene TRBD2, 6 bases. The CDR3 runs to 15 residues. Germline CDR1 SGHRS, CDR2 YFSETQ. CDR3 bases: TGCGCCAGCAGCGGGTCGACGGCCCCGGGAGAGGCCCAGTACTTC. Its protein is CASSGSTAPGEAQYF.

This chain links TRBV2 with TRBJ2-5; 9 bases align to TRBD1. Germline assignment: CDR1 SNHLY and CDR2 FYNNEI. V shed 0 bases and J 0 bases; nucleotides not matched to a gene: 2. There are 16 residues in the CDR3. CDR3 sequence: CASSEAGTGYQETQYF. As DNA, the CDR3 is TGTGCCAGCAGTGAAGCTGGGACAGGGTACCAAGAGACCCAGTACTTC.

This chain connects TRBV5-1 to TRBJ2-5, with TRBD1 matching over 9 bases. Germline V gives CDR1 SGHRS, CDR2 YFSETQ. V shed 0 bases and J 2 bases; nucleotides not matched to a gene: 2. CDR3 length: 15 amino acids. CDR3 sequence: CASSLDRGPQETQYF. In DNA, the CDR3 is TGCGCCAGCAGCTTGGACAGGGGGCCTCAAGAGACCCAGTACTTC.

The chain recombines TRBV7-3 with TRBJ1-1; D perhaps matches TRBD1 (5 bases). Germline V gene data show CDR1 as SGHTA and CDR2 as FQGTGA. CDR3 length: 13 amino acids. Between the trimmed V and J ends, which lost 8 bases and 2 bases, there was a span of 12 bases. Written as DNA, the CDR3 is TGTGCCAGCTCCTTACAGGAAAACACTGAAGCTTTCTTT. It yields the protein CASSLQENTEAFF.

The chain couples TRBV7-6 to TRBJ1-1; TRBD1 matches 7 bases. V shed 3 bases, J shed 4 bases, and the junction held 11 bases outside the gene matches. The CDR3 length is 16 residues. Per germline, CDR1 SGHVS and CDR2 FNYEAQ. CDR3 sequence reads: CASSFYGTGAATEAFF. The CDR3 nucleotides read TGTGCCAGCAGCTTTTACGGCACAGGGGCGGCCACTGAAGCTTTCTTT.

The chain carries TRBV5-1 and TRBJ2-2; D gene unclear. The germline V gene encodes CDR1 SGHRS and CDR2 YFSETQ. Trimming cost V 1 base and J 0 bases, with 7 bases left between them. The length of the CDR3 is 15 residues. CDR3 loop: CASSLNYPNTGELFF. CDR3 nucleotide sequence: TGCGCCAGCAGCTTGAACTACCCGAACACCGGGGAGCTGTTTTTT.

The chain carries TRBV2 and TRBJ2-5, with a tentative D call TRBD2 (7 bases). Germline V CDR1 and CDR2: SNHLY, FYNNEI. The CDR3 sequence is 13 residues long. Trimming left V 7 bases short and J 5 bases short, with 14 bases between. For the CDR3, the DNA is TGTGCCAGCATGCGGGGGCCGGGGGAGACCCAGTACTTC. Translating gives CASMRGPGETQYF.

V gene TRBV9 combines with J gene TRBJ2-1, with 7 bases that match TRBD2. V trimming: 4 bases; J trimming: 0 bases; junction bases outside the gene matches: 7. The CDR3 length is 16 residues. Germline V gene lookup returns CDR1 SGDLS and CDR2 YYNGEE. The CDR3 sequence is CASSQIPGGSYNEQFF. The CDR3 coding sequence is TGTGCCAGCAGCCAAATCCCGGGGGGCTCCTACAATGAGCAGTTCTTC.

V usage is TRBV5-6 and J usage is TRBJ1-2, with 8 bases matching TRBD1. There are 14 residues in the CDR3. V trimming: 0 bases; J trimming: 7 bases; junction bases outside the gene matches: 5. CDR1 SGHDT and CDR2 YYEEEE come from the germline V gene. CDR3 sequence (DNA): TGTGCCAGCAGCTTGGACCAGGGGGCGGGTGGCTACACCTTC. Protein sequence: CASSLDQGAGGYTF.

V is TRBV9 and J is TRBJ1-5; D possibly corresponds to TRBD1 (6 bases). The CDR3 has 14 residues. Looked up from germline, CDR1 is SGDLS and CDR2 is YYNGEE. Trimming stripped 4 bases from V and 2 bases from J, with 10 bases between. CDR3 loop: CASSPKGGNQPQHF. The CDR3 nucleotides are TGTGCCAGCAGCCCGAAGGGGGGCAATCAGCCCCAGCATTTT.

The chain employs TRBV7-3 and TRBJ2-2; 10 nucleotides line up with TRBD1. The CDR3 sequence is 15 residues long. Germline values: CDR1 SGHTA, CDR2 FQGTGA. Trimming at V came to 2 bases and at J to 4 bases, leaving 1 base not matched to a gene. Written as DNA, the CDR3 is TGTGCCAGCAGCTTACGGACAGGGGGCACCGGGGAGCTGTTTTTT. This codes for CASSLRTGGTGELFF.

The chain employs TRBV19 and TRBJ2-7, with 9 positions matching TRBD1. The CDR3 spans 14 residues. The J segment lost 6 bases and the V segment lost 4 bases, leaving 7 bases of the junction unmatched. The germline CDR1 and CDR2 sequences are LNHDA and SQIVND (reference sequence). In nucleotides, the CDR3 is TGTGCCAGTAGTAAGGGGACAGGGCATGTCGAGCAGTACTTC. Protein product: CASSKGTGHVEQYF. The full variable domain, completed using reference TRBV19 and TRBJ2-7, is DGGITQSPKYLFRKEGQNVTLSCEQNLNHDAMYWYRQDPGQGLRLIYYSQIVNDFQKGDIAEGYSVSREKKESFPLTVTSAQKNPTAFYLCASSKGTGHVEQYFGPGTRLTVT.

V is TRBV10-3 and J is TRBJ2-7, with 9 bases fitting TRBD1. CDR1 ENHRY and CDR2 SYGVKD come from the germline V gene. This CDR3 region has 14 residues. Trimming removed 4 bases from V and 3 bases from J; junction bases left unmatched: 4. CDR3 loop: CAISAGTGNYEQYF. CDR3 bases: TGTGCCATCAGTGCAGGGACAGGGAACTACGAGCAGTACTTC.

The chain couples TRBV5-6 to TRBJ1-2; 7 bases line up with TRBD1. Germline V gene lookup returns CDR1 SGHDT and CDR2 YYEEEE. Germline trimming cut 0 bases from V and 4 bases from J; bases unmatched to any gene: 9. This CDR3 has 16 amino acids. In DNA form, the CDR3 reads TGTGCCAGCAGCTTGGCCCGGGACAGAGGTCTCTATGGCTACACCTTC. Its translation is CASSLARDRGLYGYTF.

This clone was counted a few times. The CDR3 DNA follows: TGTGCCAGTAGTATATTTCCCGCGGCGCGGAACACTGAAGCTTTCTTT. It is translated as CASSIFPAARNTEAFF. The chain is built from TRBV19 and TRBJ1-1; D unresolved. This CDR3 contains 16 residues. Germline values: CDR1 LNHDA, CDR2 SQIVND (reference sequence). The ends were cut back, 2 bases at V and 1 base at J, with 14 bases in the middle.